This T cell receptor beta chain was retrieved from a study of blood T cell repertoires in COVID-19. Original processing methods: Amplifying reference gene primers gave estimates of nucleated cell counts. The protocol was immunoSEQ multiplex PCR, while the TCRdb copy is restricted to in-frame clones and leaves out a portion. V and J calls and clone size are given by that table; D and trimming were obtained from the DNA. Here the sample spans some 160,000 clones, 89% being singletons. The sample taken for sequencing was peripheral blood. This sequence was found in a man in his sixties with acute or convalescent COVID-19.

For the CDR3, the DNA is TGTGCCAGCAGCGCTTTTAGCGGGGGGCGAAGCGGGGAGGAGCTGTTTTTT. Residues: CASSAFSGGRSGEELFF. V usage is TRBV9 and J usage is TRBJ2-2; 10 bases are a match to TRBD2. Trimming cost V 3 bases and J 10 bases; bases outside gene matches: 15. The CDR3 consists of 17 residues. The germline V gene has CDR1 SGDLS and CDR2 YYNGEE.